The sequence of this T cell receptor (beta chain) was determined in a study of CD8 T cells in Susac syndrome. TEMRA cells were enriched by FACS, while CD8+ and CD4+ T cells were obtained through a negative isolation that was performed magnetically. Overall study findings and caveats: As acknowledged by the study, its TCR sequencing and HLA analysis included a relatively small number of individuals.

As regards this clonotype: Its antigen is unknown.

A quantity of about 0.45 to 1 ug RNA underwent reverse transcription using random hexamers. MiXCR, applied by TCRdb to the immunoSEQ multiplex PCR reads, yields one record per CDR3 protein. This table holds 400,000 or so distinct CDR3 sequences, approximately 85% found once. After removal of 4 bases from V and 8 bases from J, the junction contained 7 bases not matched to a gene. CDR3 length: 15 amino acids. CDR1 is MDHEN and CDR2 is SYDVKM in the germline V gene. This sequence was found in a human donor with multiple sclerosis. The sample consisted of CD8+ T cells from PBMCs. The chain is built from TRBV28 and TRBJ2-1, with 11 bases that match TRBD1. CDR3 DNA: TGTGCCAGCAGTTCCGGACAGGGGGCAACGGATGAGCAGTTCTTC. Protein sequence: CASSSGQGATDEQFF.